This T cell receptor (beta chain) emerged from a study of T-cell reconstitution after alpha-beta-depleted transplantation in children. In this sample, this clonotype turned up many times. The target antigen is unknown. Broader study findings: Roughly two months post-transplant, alpha-beta T cells reportedly originated from several hundred graft clones that had expanded. Some patients' high day-60 TCRbeta diversity was traced to surviving recipient T cells and thymic progenitors. Newly produced T cells mostly accounted for T-cell counts and diversity one year post-transplant.

The TCRbeta library incorporated unique molecular identifiers. TCRdb re-called the PCR reads with MiXCR, one entry per CDR3 protein. The sample yields a few hundred thousand distinct CDR3 sequences, more than 20% seen once. The source is a girl aged 2-10 years with Fanconi anemia, due to receive a stem cell transplant. The source material was PBMCs, sampled before TCRalphabeta/CD19-depleted stem cell transplant.

In DNA, the CDR3 is TGTGCCAGCAGCTTAGGGACAGGGCCTAGCAATCAGCCCCAGCATTTT. Its protein product is CASSLGTGPSNQPQHF. The chain has TRBV7-6 and TRBJ1-5; 8 nucleotides match TRBD1. Per the germline V gene, CDR1 is SGHVS and CDR2 is FNYEAQ. CDR3 length equals 16 residues. Unmatched junction bases numbered 2, after V lost 1 base and J lost 0 bases.